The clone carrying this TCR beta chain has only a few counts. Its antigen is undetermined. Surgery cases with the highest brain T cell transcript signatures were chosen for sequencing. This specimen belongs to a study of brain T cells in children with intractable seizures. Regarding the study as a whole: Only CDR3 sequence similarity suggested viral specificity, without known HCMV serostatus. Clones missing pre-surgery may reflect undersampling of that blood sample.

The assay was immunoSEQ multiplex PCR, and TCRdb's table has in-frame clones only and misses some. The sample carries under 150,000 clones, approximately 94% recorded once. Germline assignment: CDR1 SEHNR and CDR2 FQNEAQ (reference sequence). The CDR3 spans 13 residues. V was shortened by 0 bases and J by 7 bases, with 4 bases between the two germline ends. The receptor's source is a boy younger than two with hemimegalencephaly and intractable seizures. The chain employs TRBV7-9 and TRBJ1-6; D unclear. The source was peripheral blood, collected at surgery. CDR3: CASSLADNSPLHF. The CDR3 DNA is TGTGCCAGCAGCTTAGCTGACAATTCACCCCTCCACTTT.